This note documents a single T cell receptor beta chain sequence. Germline CDR1 reads SEHNR; CDR2 reads FQNEAQ (reference sequence). J gave up 5 bases and V 3 bases, and 4 bases lay outside the gene matches. The CDR3 totals 15 residues. This record comes from a study of T cell changes during pregnancy in multiple sclerosis. TCRdb's copy holds only in-frame clones and misses some; the assay was immunoSEQ multiplex PCR. Here the sample spans some 30,000 clones, around 91% being singletons. The clonotype was recovered from a female donor in good health, enrolled as a control in a pregnancy study. The chain employs TRBV7-9 and TRBJ2-1; 10 bases map to TRBD2. The sequencing used CD8+ T cells from peripheral blood mononuclear cells, collected in the second trimester of pregnancy. CDR3 DNA: TGTGCCAGCAGCTTTCGGACTAGCGGTAACAATGAGCAGTTCTTC. Translated, it gives CASSFRTSGNNEQFF.